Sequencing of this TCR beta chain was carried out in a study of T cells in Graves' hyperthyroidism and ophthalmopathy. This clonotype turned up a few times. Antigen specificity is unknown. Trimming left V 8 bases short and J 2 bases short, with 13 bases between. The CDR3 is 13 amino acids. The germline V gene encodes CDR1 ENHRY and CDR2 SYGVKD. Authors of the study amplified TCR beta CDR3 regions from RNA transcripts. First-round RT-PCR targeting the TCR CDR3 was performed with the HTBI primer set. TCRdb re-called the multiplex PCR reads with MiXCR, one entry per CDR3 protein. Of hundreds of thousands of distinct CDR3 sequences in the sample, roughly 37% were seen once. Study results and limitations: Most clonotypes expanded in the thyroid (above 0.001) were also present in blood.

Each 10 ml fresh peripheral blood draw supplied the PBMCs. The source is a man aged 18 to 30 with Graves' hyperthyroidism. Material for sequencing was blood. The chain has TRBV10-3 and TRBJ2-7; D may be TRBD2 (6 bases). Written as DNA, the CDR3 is TGTGCCATCGGTCCCGGGGGAACCTACGAGCAGTACTTC. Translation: CAIGPGGTYEQYF.